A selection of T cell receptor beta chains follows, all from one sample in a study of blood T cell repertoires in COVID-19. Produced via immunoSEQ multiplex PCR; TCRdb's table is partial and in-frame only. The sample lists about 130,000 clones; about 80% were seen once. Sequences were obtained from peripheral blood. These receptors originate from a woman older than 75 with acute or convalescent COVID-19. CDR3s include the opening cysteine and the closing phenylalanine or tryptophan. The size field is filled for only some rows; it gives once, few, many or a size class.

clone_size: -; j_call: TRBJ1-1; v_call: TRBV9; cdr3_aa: CASSFTGETEAFF
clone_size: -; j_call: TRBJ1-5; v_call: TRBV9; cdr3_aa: CASSVGGSGNQPQHF
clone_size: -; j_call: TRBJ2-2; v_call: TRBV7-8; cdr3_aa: CASSLVSRGGPGELFF
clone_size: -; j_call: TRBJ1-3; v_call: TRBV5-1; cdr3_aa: CASSSDTAGNTIYF
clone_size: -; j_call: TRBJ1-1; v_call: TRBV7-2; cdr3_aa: CASSRQGALNTEAFF
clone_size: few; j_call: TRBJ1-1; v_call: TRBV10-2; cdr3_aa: CASSESSHLNTEAFF
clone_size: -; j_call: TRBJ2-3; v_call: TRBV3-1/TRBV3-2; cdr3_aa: CASSQWRTGETDTQYF
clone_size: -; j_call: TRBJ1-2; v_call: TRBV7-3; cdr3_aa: CASSLGGQGEGYTF
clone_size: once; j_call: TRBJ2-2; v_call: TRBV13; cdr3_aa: CASSLDRGNTGELFF
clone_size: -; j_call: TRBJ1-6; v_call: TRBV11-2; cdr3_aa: CASSRTGVDSPLHF
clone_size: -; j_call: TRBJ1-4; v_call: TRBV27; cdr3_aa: CASSFRVSEKLFF
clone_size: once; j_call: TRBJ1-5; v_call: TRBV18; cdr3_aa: CASSPDRNQPQHF
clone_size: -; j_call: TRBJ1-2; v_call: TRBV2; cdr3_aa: CASSLRVVYGYTF
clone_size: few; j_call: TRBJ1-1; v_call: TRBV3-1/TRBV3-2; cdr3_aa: CASSRSTGGTEAFF
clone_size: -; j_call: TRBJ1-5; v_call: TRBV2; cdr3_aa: CASSDGTGVQPQHF
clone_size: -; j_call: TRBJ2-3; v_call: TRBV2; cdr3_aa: CASSAFTDTQYF
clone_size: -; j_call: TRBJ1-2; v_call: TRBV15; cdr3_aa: CATSRARGNYGYTF
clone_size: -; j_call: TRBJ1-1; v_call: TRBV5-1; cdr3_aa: CASSLGSGLRMNTEAFF
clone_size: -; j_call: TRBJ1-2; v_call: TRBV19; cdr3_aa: CASSSKTGFNYGYTF
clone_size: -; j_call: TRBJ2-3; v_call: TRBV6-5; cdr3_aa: CASSKDRFSTDTQYF
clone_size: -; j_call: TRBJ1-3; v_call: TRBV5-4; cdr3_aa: CASSFGYSGNTIYF
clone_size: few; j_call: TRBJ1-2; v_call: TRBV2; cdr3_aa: CASSLLGQGRDGYTF
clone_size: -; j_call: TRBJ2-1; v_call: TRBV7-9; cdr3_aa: CASSTSPSAHSYNEQFF
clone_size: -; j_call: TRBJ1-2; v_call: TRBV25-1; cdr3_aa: CASTTNARGGGHGYTF
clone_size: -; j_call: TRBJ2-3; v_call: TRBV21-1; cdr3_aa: CASRSDSYTQYF
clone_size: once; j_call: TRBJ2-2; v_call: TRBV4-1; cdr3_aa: CASSLQGASGELFF
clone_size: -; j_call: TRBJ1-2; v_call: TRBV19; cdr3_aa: CASSSQGAQIYGYTF
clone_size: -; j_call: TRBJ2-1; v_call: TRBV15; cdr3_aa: CATSPIGGLPREQFF
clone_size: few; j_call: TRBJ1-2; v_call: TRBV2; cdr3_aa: CASRLSGTNYGYTF
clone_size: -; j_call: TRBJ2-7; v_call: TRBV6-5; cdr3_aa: CASSYRDRTYEQYF
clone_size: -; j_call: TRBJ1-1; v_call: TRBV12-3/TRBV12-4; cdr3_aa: CASSLQGAGEAFF
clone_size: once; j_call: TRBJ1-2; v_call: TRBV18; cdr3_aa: CASSPGGQPLYGYTF
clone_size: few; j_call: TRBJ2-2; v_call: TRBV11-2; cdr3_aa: CASSPLGGGTGELFF
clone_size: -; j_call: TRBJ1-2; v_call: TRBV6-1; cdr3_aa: CASSERPGLNYGYTF
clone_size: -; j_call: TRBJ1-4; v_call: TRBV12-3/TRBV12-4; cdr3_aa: CASSRGPNEKLFF
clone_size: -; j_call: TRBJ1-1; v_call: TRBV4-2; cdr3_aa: CASSLTRGDTEAFF
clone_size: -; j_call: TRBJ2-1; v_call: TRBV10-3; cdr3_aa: CATNDRDSPQRDNEQFF
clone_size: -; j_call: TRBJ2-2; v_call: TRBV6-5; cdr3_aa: CASTVGTGELFF
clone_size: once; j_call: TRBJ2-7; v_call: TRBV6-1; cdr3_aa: CASGAANYEQYF
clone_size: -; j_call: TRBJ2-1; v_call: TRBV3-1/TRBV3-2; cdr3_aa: CASSPRGTNEQFF
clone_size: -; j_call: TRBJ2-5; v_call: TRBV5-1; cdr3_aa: CASSLRARETQYF
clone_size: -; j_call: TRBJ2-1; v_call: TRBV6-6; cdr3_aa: CASGKRQGRRNEQFF
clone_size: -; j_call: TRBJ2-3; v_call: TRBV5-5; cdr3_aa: CASSLDGVSTDTQYF
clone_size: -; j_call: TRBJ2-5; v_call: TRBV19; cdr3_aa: CASSRGLWVETQYF
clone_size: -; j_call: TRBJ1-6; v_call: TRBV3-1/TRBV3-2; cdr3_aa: CASTTGDVSTPLHF
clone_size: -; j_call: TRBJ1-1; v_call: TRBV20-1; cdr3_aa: CSARDMTGAFF
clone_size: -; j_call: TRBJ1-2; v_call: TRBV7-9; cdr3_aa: CASSSSDRANYGYTF
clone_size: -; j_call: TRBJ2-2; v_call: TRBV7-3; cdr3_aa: CASSSDRRGAGELFF
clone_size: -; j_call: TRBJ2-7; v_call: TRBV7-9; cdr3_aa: CASSPMGGGPIYEQYF
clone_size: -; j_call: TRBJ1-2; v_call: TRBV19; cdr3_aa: CASSTLNGQGDAENGYGYTF
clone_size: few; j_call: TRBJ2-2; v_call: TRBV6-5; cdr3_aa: CASSGDTGELFF
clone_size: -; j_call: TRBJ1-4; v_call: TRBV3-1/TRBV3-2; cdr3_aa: CASSYVGQGSQKLFF
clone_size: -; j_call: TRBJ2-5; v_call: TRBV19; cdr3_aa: CASSPPMAGISTTQYF
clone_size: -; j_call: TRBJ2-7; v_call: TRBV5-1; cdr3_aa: CASSTPGQGTYEQYF
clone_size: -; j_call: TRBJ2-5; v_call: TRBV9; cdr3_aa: CASSPGSEETQYF